Below, 28 T cell receptor beta chains from the same sample are listed, as sequenced in a study of early T cells in non-severe SARS-CoV-2 infection. TCRdb re-called the 5' RACE reads through MiXCR, storing one row per CDR3 protein. The top ten hold around 4.7% of the sample, which has about 60,000 distinct CDR3 sequences, around an eighth seen once. The source material was whole blood. The source is an adult who was a healthcare worker with PCR-confirmed SARS-CoV-2 infection or an uninfected control (not recorded which).

This clonotype occurred a few times. The J gene is TRBJ1-4, the V gene TRBV4-2; D perhaps matches TRBD1 (6 bases). The CDR3 loop spans 16 amino acids. Germline values: CDR1 LGHNA, CDR2 YNFKEQ. V was trimmed by 4 bases and J by 5 bases, leaving 17 bases between them. CDR3 sequence reads: CASSPTSSQGNEKLFF. The CDR3 nucleotides are TGTGCCAGCAGCCCCACGTCCAGTCAGGGGAATGAAAAACTGTTTTTT.

This clonotype was seen ten or more times. DNA for the CDR3: TGTGCCTGGAGTGATGGACTAGCGGGGGGGCAAGAGACCCAGTACTTC. It encodes CAWSDGLAGGQETQYF. The V gene is TRBV30, the J gene TRBJ2-5; 15 bases are a match to TRBD2. Per the germline V gene, CDR1 is GTSNPN and CDR2 is SVGIG (reference sequence). The CDR3 is made up of 16 amino acids. V dropped 1 base and J dropped 2; count of bases not matched to a gene: 2.

This clonotype was found many times. The chain combines TRBV7-9 with TRBJ2-3; tentative D call: TRBD1 (5 bases). Trimming stripped 5 bases from V and 5 bases from J, with 11 bases between. CDR1 SEHNR and CDR2 FQNEAQ come from the germline V gene (reference sequence). This CDR3 spans 13 amino acids. The CDR3 coding sequence is TGTGCCAGCAGCCGAGGTACAGGAGATACGCAGTATTTT. Its translation: CASSRGTGDTQYF.

This clonotype has more than one count but fewer than ten. The chain is built from TRBV2 and TRBJ2-2; the match to TRBD2 covers 7 bases. CDR1 is SNHLY and CDR2 is FYNNEI in the germline V gene. The CDR3 is 16 residues long. J gave up 0 bases and V 2 bases, and 3 bases lay outside the gene matches. CDR3 residues: CASSERGRANTGELFF. The CDR3 bases are TGTGCCAGCAGTGAACGGGGGAGGGCGAACACCGGGGAGCTGTTTTTT.

The V call is TRBV6-1, the J call TRBJ1-1; D uncertain. Trimming pared 6 bases from V and 3 bases from J, leaving 5 bases between. Germline CDR1 MNHNS, CDR2 SASEGT. The CDR3 length is 11 residues. DNA for the CDR3: TGTGCCAGCAGGTGGGACACTGAAGCTTTCTTT. Amino acids: CASRWDTEAFF.

This clonotype was counted between two and nine times. The chain combines TRBV11-2 with TRBJ1-1; TRBD1 is a possible D gene (6 bases). CDR1 SGHAT and CDR2 FQNNGV come from the germline V gene. With 5 bases removed from V and 9 bases from J, the gap between germline ends came to 22 bases. The CDR3 has 15 amino acids. The CDR3 DNA reads as TGTGCCAGCAGCCCAAACCGTGGACAGACGACGCAAGCTTTCTTT. Encoded protein: CASSPNRGQTTQAFF.

This clonotype was seen more than once but under ten times. The rearrangement links TRBV24-1 to TRBJ2-1; TRBD2 matches 7 bases. The germline gives CDR1 KGHDR, CDR2 SFDVKD. This CDR3 is built from 15 residues. V shed 8 bases and J 6 bases; nucleotides not matched to a gene: 12. The CDR3 DNA follows: TGTGCCACCACCCCCAGTGGGAGGGTGAGCAATGAGCAGTTCTTC. Its protein is CATTPSGRVSNEQFF.

This clonotype was counted many times. The chain recombines TRBV10-3 with TRBJ2-3, with 9 bases aligning to TRBD2. The length of the CDR3 is 15 residues. V shed 4 bases and J 4 bases; nucleotides not matched to a gene: 6. CDR1 and CDR2 from the germline V gene are ENHRY and SYGVKD. The CDR3 is CAISGASGTADTQYF. In nucleotides, the CDR3 is TGTGCCATCAGTGGGGCTAGCGGGACCGCAGATACGCAGTATTTT.

Ten or more counts support this clonotype. This chain links TRBV6-1 with TRBJ1-5, with D tentatively TRBD1 (5 bases). Deletions cut 6 bases from V and 2 bases from J, with 11 bases between. This CDR3 region has 14 residues. CDR1 and CDR2 from the germline V gene are MNHNS and SASEGT. The CDR3 reads CASSLRGGNQPQHF. In nucleotides, the CDR3 is TGTGCCAGCAGCCTTAGGGGCGGCAATCAGCCCCAGCATTTT.

This clonotype was observed at least ten times. J is TRBJ2-7 and V is TRBV20-1; possible D gene TRBD2, 5 bases. Germline assignment: CDR1 DFQATT and CDR2 SNEGSKA (reference sequence). The CDR3 is 15 residues long. V was pared by 3 bases and J by 4 bases, with 19 bases between. CDR3 in amino acids: CSASSGTNKAYEQYF. In DNA form, the CDR3 reads TGCAGTGCTAGCAGCGGAACCAATAAAGCTTACGAGCAGTACTTC.

This clonotype was detected ten times or more. The chain links TRBV5-1 to TRBJ2-3, with 12 bases identical to TRBD2. Germline CDR1 and CDR2: SGHRS and YFSETQ. J lost 2 bases, V lost 0 bases, and 7 bases had no gene match. This CDR3 is built from 18 residues. The CDR3 is CASSLARTSGEVTDTQYF. The CDR3 DNA reads as TGCGCCAGCAGCTTGGCTCGGACTAGCGGGGAAGTCACAGATACGCAGTATTTT.

The genes are TRBV18 and TRBJ2-3, with TRBD2 matching 10 bases. CDR3 length: 16 residues. From germline, CDR1 is KGHSH and CDR2 LQKENI. Losses at the gene ends were 3 bases for V and 3 bases for J; bases not matched to a gene: 6. CDR3 loop: CASSPMRTSGTDTQYF. DNA for the CDR3: TGTGCCAGCTCACCCATGCGGACTAGCGGAACAGATACGCAGTATTTT.

The chain links TRBV20-1 to TRBJ2-1; D gene unclear. The V end was cut by 0 bases, the J end by 8 bases, with 11 bases between. Germline V gene sequence: CDR1 DFQATT, CDR2 SNEGSKA (reference sequence). This CDR3 has 13 amino acids. The chain's CDR3 is CSARDLQGYEQFF. The CDR3, as DNA: TGCAGTGCTAGAGATTTACAAGGATATGAGCAGTTCTTC.

This clonotype occurred many times. The rearrangement uses TRBV2 and TRBJ2-2; D not resolved. Germline V gives CDR1 SNHLY, CDR2 FYNNEI. The V and J ends lost 5 bases and 3 bases respectively, with 7 bases between them. This CDR3 has 13 residues. CDR3: CASSPDYTGELFF. For the CDR3, the DNA is TGTGCCAGCAGTCCCGACTACACCGGGGAGCTGTTTTTT.

Of note for this clonotype: This may be a read error, as it is one base from a much larger clone. No DNA is shown, since the ends of the CDR3 on it are uncertain; the CDR3 is the one TCRdb lists. The chain combines TRBV7-6 with TRBJ2-5; TRBD2 reflects the table's D call only, with no check against the DNA. The CDR3 comprises 15 residues, both ends counted. Germline CDR1 SGHVS, CDR2 FNYEAQ. CDR3 region: CASSWASGSQETRYF.

The J gene is TRBJ2-5, the V gene TRBV30; D tentatively reads TRBD1 or TRBD2 (6 bases each). Germline V gene sequence: CDR1 GTSNPN, CDR2 SVGIG (reference sequence). This CDR3 has 13 amino acids. V was cut by 2 bases and J by 1 base, with 8 bases left in between. The CDR3 region is CAWSRGLQETQYF. In DNA form, the CDR3 reads TGTGCCTGGAGTCGGGGGCTCCAAGAGACCCAGTACTTC. The full variable domain, completed using reference TRBV30 and TRBJ2-5, is SQTIHQWPATLVQPVGSPLSLECTVEGTSNPNLYWYRQAAGRGLQLLFYSVGIGQISSEVPQNLSASRPQDRQFILSSKKLLLSDSGFYLCAWSRGLQETQYFGPGTRLLVL.

This rearrangement joins TRBV18 to TRBJ1-2, with TRBD1 matching 7 bases. This CDR3 is 13 amino acids long. V lost 2 bases and J lost 4; bases outside the gene matches: 1. From germline, CDR1 is KGHSH and CDR2 LQKENI. In nucleotides, the CDR3 is TGTGCCAGCTCACCAGACAGGGTCTATGGCTACACCTTC. Encoded protein: CASSPDRVYGYTF.

This chain uses TRBV14 with TRBJ2-1; 9 nucleotides match TRBD2. Germline CDR1 SGHDN, CDR2 FVKESK. The CDR3 has 15 amino acids. The V segment lost 4 bases and the J segment 4 bases; nucleotides outside the gene matches: 5. The CDR3 nucleotides read TGTGCCAGCAGCCGCGAGGCGGGAGGGTACAATGAGCAGTTCTTC. This encodes CASSREAGGYNEQFF.

V is TRBV6-2 or TRBV6-3 and J is TRBJ1-6; no reliable D call. The CDR3 spans 16 residues. CDR1 MNHEY and CDR2 SVGEGT come from the germline V gene. V was trimmed by 5 bases and J by 9 bases, leaving 20 bases between them. The CDR3 coding sequence is TGTGCCAGCAGTGAATGGACCGAGCCTAGAGCTTCACCCCTCCACTTT. Residues: CASSEWTEPRASPLHF.

Written as DNA, the CDR3 is TGTGCCATCTCTCAATTGGGGAGCACAGATACGCAGTATTTT. It yields the protein CAISQLGSTDTQYF. This chain connects TRBV10-3 to TRBJ2-3; D not resolved. CDR1 and CDR2 from the germline V gene are ENHRY and SYGVKD. Deletions cut 8 bases from V and 0 bases from J, with 12 bases between. There are 14 residues in the CDR3.

This clonotype has only a few counts. The V gene is TRBV20-1, the J gene TRBJ2-3; no firm D call. Germline CDR1 DFQATT, CDR2 SNEGSKA (reference sequence). The CDR3 covers 14 residues. V lost 3 bases to trimming and J lost 0 bases, with 10 bases between them. CDR3 sequence reads: CSARDETSTDTQYF. The CDR3 DNA is TGCAGTGCTAGGGATGAGACTAGCACAGATACGCAGTATTTT.

This clonotype was detected only a few times. This rearrangement joins TRBV7-2 to TRBJ1-3; the D gene is possibly TRBD1 (6 bases). The V gene lost 3 bases and the J gene lost 4 bases, with 10 bases spanning the gap. The CDR3 extends over 14 amino acids. The V gene's germline CDR1 is SGHTA and CDR2 FQGNSA. The CDR3, as DNA: TGTGCCAGCAGCTTCGCAGGGGCGGGAAACACCATATATTTT. It encodes CASSFAGAGNTIYF.

This clonotype has at least ten counts. The genes are TRBV28 and TRBJ1-5; D ambiguous. Germline CDR1 MDHEN, CDR2 SYDVKM. The V end lost 2 bases, the J end lost 6 bases, and 14 bases lay between the germline ends. The length of the CDR3 is 15 residues. The CDR3 spells CASSLQRSAAQPQHF. In nucleotides, the CDR3 is TGTGCCAGCAGTTTACAACGATCGGCGGCTCAGCCCCAGCATTTT.

The chain links TRBV19 to TRBJ1-5, with unresolved D. The CDR3 runs 15 residues. V gave up 6 bases and J gave up 5 bases, with 17 bases separating them. CDR1 is LNHDA and CDR2 is SQIVND in the germline V gene (reference sequence). CDR3 DNA sequence: TGTGCCAGTAGAAGAAAGGGAAATCGCGATCAGCCCCAGCATTTT. Translating gives CASRRKGNRDQPQHF.

This clonotype was seen repeatedly, ten times or more. The chain combines TRBV4-3 with TRBJ2-3; D call uncertain. Between the trimmed V and J ends, which lost 0 bases and 2 bases, there was a span of 12 bases. The germline gives CDR1 LGHNA, CDR2 YSLEER. This CDR3 contains 16 residues. The CDR3 is CASSQDSSPPTDTQYF. CDR3 DNA sequence: TGCGCCAGCAGCCAAGATTCTTCCCCCCCCACAGATACGCAGTATTTT.

Of note for this clonotype: One end of the junction fails to match germline, which may point to a read error. The V and J genes are TRBV30 and TRBJ2-3, with 8 bases that match TRBD2. CDR1 is GTSNPN, CDR2 SVGIG, per germline (reference sequence). There are 14 residues in the CDR3. CDR3 amino acids: CAWSVTSGADTRYF. The DNA for the CDR3 is TGTGCCTGGAGTGTAACTAGCGGCGCAGATACGCGGTATTTT.

V usage is TRBV6-4 and J usage is TRBJ1-2; no clear D. This CDR3 is 12 amino acids long. The ends were cut back, 7 bases at V and 8 bases at J, with 14 bases in the middle. Germline assignment: CDR1 MRHNA and CDR2 SNTAGT. The CDR3 here is CASKFGPSGYTF. As DNA, the CDR3 is TGTGCCAGCAAGTTCGGGCCCTCCGGCTACACCTTC.

This clonotype appeared a few times. The V call is TRBV20-1, the J call TRBJ2-7, with TRBD2 identical over 7 bases. The J segment lost 4 bases and the V segment lost 1 base, leaving 13 bases of the junction unmatched. Germline CDR1 and CDR2: DFQATT and SNEGSKA (reference sequence). The CDR3 loop spans 16 amino acids. The CDR3 DNA reads TGCAGTGCTAGAGGGACATCCGGGACTAACGCTTACGAGCAGTACTTC. Its protein is CSARGTSGTNAYEQYF.